The clone carrying this T cell receptor (beta chain) was seen repeatedly, ten times or more. According to the study, TCR beta libraries were built with iRepertoire HTBI primers and CDR3-region Arm-PCR. TCRdb passed the multiplex PCR reads through MiXCR, listing each CDR3 protein once. The table records about 210,000 distinct CDR3 sequences, less than 20% of them present only once. The time point was: newly diagnosed GD, antithyroid drugs for less than 3 months. RNA from PBMCs was the source of the TCR library. A blood draw put about 9 milliliters of peripheral blood into EDTA tubes. This sample is drawn from a study of regulatory T cells in long-lasting Graves disease. This CDR3 has 19 amino acids. Germline V gene lookup returns CDR1 MDHEN and CDR2 SYDVKM. V was clipped by 6 bases and J by 4 bases; unmatched bases: 19. These records were also assigned to another study, of T cells in Graves' hyperthyroidism and ophthalmopathy.

The sequence derives from a woman aged 30 to 39 with Graves disease. V usage is TRBV28 and J usage is TRBJ1-4, with TRBD1 matching over 8 bases. The source was peripheral blood mononuclear cells (PBMCs), collected at new diagnosis, from a patient treated with antithyroid drugs. The CDR3 reads CASSFTYPIQGASNEKLFF. CDR3 nucleotides: TGTGCCAGCAGCTTCACTTATCCTATTCAGGGGGCGAGTAATGAAAAACTGTTTTTT.